The rows below give T cell receptor beta chains drawn from one sample of a study of metastatic and nonmetastatic thyroid tumors. Through MiXCR, TCRdb re-clonotyped the PCR reads. This sample carries over 50,000 clones, 25% to 30% of them seen once, and the ten largest clones take about a sixth. Material for sequencing was blood. These TCRs come from a female donor with papillary thyroid cancer or a benign thyroid nodule (not recorded which). Some clones in this sample may be carry-over from other donors' samples. CDR3s include the opening cysteine and the closing phenylalanine or tryptophan. The order of the fields is J gene, V gene, clone size, D gene, CDR3 protein, CDR3 DNA. The D gene is left open where the match is weak. Some rows have no size entry. The others give once, few or many, or a class for an expanded clone.

>TRBJ2-3|TRBV19|few|TRBD2
CASRDRGEGTDTQYF
TGTGCCAGTAGGGATCGGGGGGAGGGCACAGATACGCAGTATTTT
>TRBJ1-1|TRBV28|few|.
CASSLSKGPNPEAFF
TGTGCCAGCAGTTTATCTAAGGGGCCGAACCCTGAAGCTTTCTTT
>TRBJ2-1|TRBV18|.|TRBD2
CASSPPGGGAGEQFF
TGTGCCAGCTCACCACCGGGCGGGGGGGCAGGAGAGCAGTTCTTC
>TRBJ2-7|TRBV6-1|medium-sized|.
CASSPSGTPTYEQYF
TGTGCCAGTTCTCCTTCCGGGACACCCACCTACGAGCAGTACTTC
>TRBJ1-6|TRBV10-3|.|.
CAISEGREGSEALHF
TGTGCCATCAGTGAAGGTAGAGAAGGATCGGAAGCCCTCCACTTT
>TRBJ2-7|TRBV6-1|.|TRBD2
CASSEGLAYEQYF
TGTGCCAGCAGTGAGGGACTAGCCTACGAGCAGTACTTC
>TRBJ2-3|TRBV12-3/TRBV12-4|.|.
CASTRSLSTDTQYF
TGTGCCAGCACCCGTAGCTTAAGCACAGATACGCAGTATTTT
>TRBJ1-5|TRBV7-2|.|TRBD1
CASSSYRGGNQPQHF
TGTGCCAGCAGCTCCTACAGGGGTGGCAATCAGCCCCAGCATTTT
>TRBJ2-5|TRBV19|.|.
CASSEGVGETQYF
TGTGCCAGTAGTGAAGGGGTAGGGGAGACCCAGTACTTC
>TRBJ2-1|TRBV25-1|many|TRBD2
CASSGGVAAQFF
TGTGCCAGCAGCGGGGGGGTAGCCGCGCAGTTCTTC
>TRBJ1-5|TRBV7-2|.|.
CASSPVPGTSPQHF
TGTGCCAGCAGCCCAGTCCCCGGAACCTCGCCCCAGCATTTT
>TRBJ1-1|TRBV30|many|.
CAWSLLQTEAFF
TGTGCCTGGAGTCTTCTGCAGACTGAAGCTTTCTTT
>TRBJ2-1|TRBV30|.|TRBD2
CAWSGAGGKQFF
TGTGCCTGGAGTGGAGCGGGGGGTAAGCAGTTCTTC
>TRBJ2-7|TRBV7-3|.|.
CASSFGGEGYEQYF
TGTGCCAGCAGCTTTGGGGGAGAGGGCTACGAGCAGTACTTC
>TRBJ2-1|TRBV18|many|.
CASSPQSSAYNEQFF
TGTGCCAGCTCACCCCAGAGTTCTGCCTACAATGAGCAGTTCTTC
>TRBJ1-2|TRBV12-3/TRBV12-4|many|.
CASSLGGIEGYTF
TGTGCCAGCAGTTTAGGGGGGATAGAGGGCTACACCTTC
>TRBJ1-6|TRBV18|once|TRBD1
CASSRGQGNSPLHF
TGTGCCAGCTCACGCGGACAGGGAAATTCACCCCTCCACTTT
>TRBJ2-1|TRBV20-1|.|TRBD2
CSAIGLAYNEQFF
TGCAGTGCTATAGGACTAGCCTACAATGAGCAGTTCTTC
>TRBJ1-2|TRBV3-1|few|TRBD1
CASSQGGGGYYGYTF
TGTGCCAGCAGCCAAGGAGGAGGGGGCTACTATGGCTACACCTTC
>TRBJ2-2|TRBV28|few|TRBD2
CASLLWSGRELFF
TGTGCCAGCTTACTTTGGAGCGGGAGGGAGCTGTTTTTT
>TRBJ2-2|TRBV6-2/TRBV6-3|few|TRBD2
CASSYRTSGGTNTGELFF
TGTGCCAGCAGTTACAGGACTAGCGGGGGGACGAACACCGGGGAGCTGTTTTTT
>TRBJ2-1|TRBV20-1|.|TRBD1
CSARGSGGTGAYNEQFF
TGCAGTGCTAGAGGATCGGGAGGGACAGGGGCCTACAATGAGCAGTTCTTC
>TRBJ2-1|TRBV5-1|.|TRBD1
CASSPGDSSYNEQFF
TGCGCCAGCAGTCCTGGGGACAGCTCCTACAATGAGCAGTTCTTC
>TRBJ2-1|TRBV6-1|few|TRBD1
CASSQGTGSAHEQFF
TGTGCCAGCAGCCAAGGGACAGGGTCCGCCCATGAGCAGTTCTTC
>TRBJ2-1|TRBV6-4|few|TRBD1
CASSDSWGQPNEQFF
TGTGCCAGCAGTGACTCCTGGGGACAGCCCAATGAGCAGTTCTTC
>TRBJ1-2|TRBV5-1|few|TRBD1
CASSHSDRDNYGYTF
TGCGCCAGCAGCCACTCGGACAGGGATAACTATGGCTACACCTTC
>TRBJ2-2|TRBV7-9|.|.
CASSTRDTTGELFF
TGTGCCAGCAGCACCCGGGACACAACCGGGGAGCTGTTTTTT
>TRBJ2-7|TRBV7-2|.|.
CASSSPTSYEQYF
TGTGCCAGCAGCTCACCGACCTCCTACGAGCAGTACTTC
>TRBJ1-2|TRBV7-9|many|.
CASSLANRDGYTF
TGTGCCAGCAGCTTAGCGAATCGGGATGGCTACACCTTC
>TRBJ1-6|TRBV5-1|many|TRBD1
CASSPRTGEYNSPLHF
TGCGCCAGCAGCCCCCGAACAGGGGAATATAATTCACCCCTCCACTTT
>TRBJ2-7|TRBV12-3/TRBV12-4|few|.
CASSSPLGLGSSYEQYF
TGTGCCAGCAGCTCCCCGCTAGGGCTGGGATCTTCCTACGAGCAGTACTTC
>TRBJ1-3|TRBV9|many|.
CASSSSSEDLDTIYF
TGTGCCAGCAGCTCCTCCTCGGAGGATTTGGACACCATATATTTT
>TRBJ2-1|TRBV6-2/TRBV6-3|few|TRBD2
CASSGSSGYFGEQFF
TGTGCCAGCAGCGGTTCTAGCGGGTATTTTGGTGAGCAGTTCTTC
>TRBJ1-5|TRBV5-1|.|.
CASSLDLLRNNQPQHF
TGCGCCAGCAGCTTGGATCTACTGAGGAACAATCAGCCCCAGCATTTT
>TRBJ2-3|TRBV12-3/TRBV12-4|.|TRBD2
CASSLFGGRDSDTQYF
TGTGCCAGCAGTTTATTCGGGGGGAGGGACTCAGATACGCAGTATTTT
>TRBJ1-2|TRBV30|.|.
CAWSVTLGNGYTF
TGTGCCTGGAGTGTTACTTTGGGTAATGGCTACACCTTC